One sample yielded the 25 T cell receptor beta chains listed below, sequenced in a study of blood T cell repertoires in COVID-19. Generated by immunoSEQ multiplex PCR, the TCRdb table keeps only in-frame clones and is missing some. The sample has 150,000 to 200,000 clones; about 88% are singletons. Sequenced sample: peripheral blood. The receptors stem from a man in his forties with active or convalescent COVID-19.

This chain connects TRBV6-5 to TRBJ1-6; no reliable D call. CDR3 size: 13 residues. From germline, CDR1 is MNHEY and CDR2 SVGAGI. Trimming took off 2 bases at V and 7 bases at J, with 6 bases between the two ends. CDR3 nucleotide sequence: TGTGCCAGCAGTTACGATCAGAATTCACCCCTCCACTTT. Translation: CASSYDQNSPLHF.

The rearrangement uses TRBV7-3 and TRBJ2-7; D uncertain. V lost 5 bases and J 0 bases, leaving 11 bases between the germline ends. There are 14 residues in the CDR3. Per the germline V gene, CDR1 is SGHTA and CDR2 is FQGTGA. The CDR3 sequence is CASSPASSSYEQYF. Here the CDR3 DNA reads TGTGCCAGCAGCCCAGCGAGTTCCTCCTACGAGCAGTACTTC.

This clone was detected once. CDR3 protein: CASSPETGARWGIYNEQFF. The CDR3 DNA reads as TGTGCCAGCAGCCCGGAGACAGGGGCTCGCTGGGGGATTTACAATGAGCAGTTCTTC. The chain employs TRBV5-6 and TRBJ2-1; 8 nucleotides line up with TRBD1. Trimming took 4 bases from V and 4 from J; bases not matched to a gene: 19. The CDR3 has 19 residues. Germline CDR1 reads SGHDT; CDR2 reads YYEEEE.

The V call is TRBV5-4, the J call TRBJ2-1; D may be TRBD1 (5 bases). V was pared by 0 bases and J by 0 bases, with 7 bases between. Germline V gene lookup returns CDR1 SGHNT and CDR2 YYREEE (reference sequence). CDR3 size: 15 residues. The CDR3, as DNA: TGTGCCAGCAGCTTGGAGGGGAACTCCTACAATGAGCAGTTCTTC. Residues: CASSLEGNSYNEQFF.

This chain connects TRBV5-1 to TRBJ2-5; D is perhaps TRBD1 (5 bases). The CDR3 length is 13 residues. V was cut by 3 bases and J by 5 bases, with 11 bases left in between. Germline V gene lookup returns CDR1 SGHRS and CDR2 YFSETQ. The CDR3 nucleotides are TGCGCCAGCAGCTCCCAGGGTGGGGAGACCCAGTACTTC. This codes for CASSSQGGETQYF.

A note on this clone: At one end the junction does not follow the germline gene, possibly because of a read error. The rearrangement uses TRBV7-7 and TRBJ1-5; no reliable D call. Germline values: CDR1 SSHAT, CDR2 FNYEAQ (reference sequence). This CDR3 has 14 amino acids. CDR3 sequence (DNA): TGTGCTAGCAGCTTAGCGGGTGGGAGTCAGCCCCAGCATTTT. Translation: CASSLAGGSQPQHF.

The chain carries TRBV27 and TRBJ2-3, with 8 positions matching TRBD2. Germline V gene data show CDR1 as MNHEY and CDR2 as SMNVEV (reference sequence). V trimming: 6 bases; J trimming: 3 bases; junction bases outside the gene matches: 5. The length of the CDR3 is 14 residues. CDR3 bases: TGTGCCAGCAGGGGACTAGGAACTACAGATACGCAGTATTTT. Amino acid sequence: CASRGLGTTDTQYF.

V gene TRBV14 combines with J gene TRBJ1-3, with no clear D. Per the germline V gene, CDR1 is SGHDN and CDR2 is FVKESK. The CDR3 is 17 residues long. The V end lost 0 bases, the J end lost 0 bases, and 12 bases lay between the germline ends. In DNA form, the CDR3 reads TGTGCCAGCAGCCAAGATTGGAGGGCCCTCTCTGGAAACACCATATATTTT. Protein product: CASSQDWRALSGNTIYF.

The CDR3 bases are TGTGCCAGCAGCGCCCGACAGGGCTCCTACGAGCAGTACTTC. Translated, it gives CASSARQGSYEQYF. V and J are TRBV9 and TRBJ2-7; 7 bases agree with TRBD1. Germline V gene sequence: CDR1 SGDLS, CDR2 YYNGEE. Trimming at V came to 3 bases and at J to 0 bases, leaving 3 bases not matched to a gene. The CDR3 has 14 amino acids. The entire variable domain, with the rest obtained from reference TRBV9 and TRBJ2-7, is as follows: DSGVTQTPKHLITATGQRVTLRCSPRSGDLSVYWYQQSLDQGLQFLIQYYNGEERAKGNILERFSAQQFPDLHSELNLSSLELGDSALYFCASSARQGSYEQYFGPGTRLTVT.

The rearrangement joins TRBV18 to TRBJ1-5; D remains unclear. The CDR3 length is 16 residues. Germline-derived CDR1 and CDR2 are KGHSH and LQKENI. V was clipped by 4 bases and J by 2 bases, with 15 bases between them. CDR3 nucleotide sequence: TGTGCCAGCTCACAAAACCCTAAAGAGGGCAATCAGCCCCAGCATTTT. Its translation: CASSQNPKEGNQPQHF.

The genes are TRBV6-5 and TRBJ1-1; D possibly corresponds to TRBD1 (6 bases). Germline loops: CDR1 MNHEY, CDR2 SVGAGI. V was trimmed by 6 bases and J by 5 bases, leaving 19 bases between them. The CDR3 sequence is 15 residues long. CDR3 region: CASSSPFRGRTEAFF. In DNA, the CDR3 is TGTGCCAGCAGCTCACCGTTCAGGGGACGGACTGAAGCTTTCTTT.

The J gene is TRBJ1-1, the V gene TRBV5-1; no reliable D call. From germline, CDR1 is SGHRS and CDR2 YFSETQ. Trimming took 2 bases from V and 0 from J, leaving 5 bases between them. The CDR3 consists of 13 residues. The CDR3 region has the DNA TGCGCCAGCAGCTTCGGGTTGAACACTGAAGCTTTCTTT. Translated, it gives CASSFGLNTEAFF.

The chain is built from TRBV28 and TRBJ1-1; possible D gene TRBD1, 6 bases. The CDR3 length is 14 residues. Deletions cut 2 bases from V and 5 bases from J, with 12 bases between. Germline assignment: CDR1 MDHEN and CDR2 SYDVKM. CDR3 bases: TGTGCCAGCAGTTTACGGAGGGGGGGAACTGAAGCTTTCTTT. As protein: CASSLRRGGTEAFF.

A few counts support this clone. The V and J genes are TRBV21-1 and TRBJ1-5; the D call of TRBD1 is as the table states it, not checked on the DNA. TRBV21-1 is reported as a pseudogene. The CDR3 contains 14 residues. Here the CDR3 reads CASRLGQGGQPQHF. The CDR3 DNA reads as TGTGCCAGCAGATTGGGACAGGGAGGACAGCCCCAGCATTTT.

The chain links TRBV28 to TRBJ2-5; 8 nucleotides line up with TRBD1. Germline V gene sequence: CDR1 MDHEN, CDR2 SYDVKM. The CDR3 extends over 14 amino acids. Trimming took 4 bases from V and 6 from J; bases not matched to a gene: 7. The CDR3 is CASSSTGGGKTQYF. DNA for the CDR3: TGTGCCAGCAGTTCAACAGGGGGTGGAAAGACCCAGTACTTC.

V usage is TRBV10-3 and J usage is TRBJ2-3; D remains ambiguous. The CDR3 loop spans 14 amino acids. The V end lost 3 bases, the J end lost 3 bases, and 10 bases lay between the germline ends. The germline V gene has CDR1 ENHRY and CDR2 SYGVKD. CDR3 nucleotides: TGTGCCATCAGTGAAAATTCCCCTACAGATACGCAGTATTTT. Its translation is CAISENSPTDTQYF.

The V call is TRBV29-1, the J call TRBJ1-2; D is undetermined. The ends were cut back, 3 bases at V and 4 bases at J, with 9 bases in the middle. CDR1 is SQVTM and CDR2 is ANQGSEA in the germline V gene. This CDR3 region has 12 residues. In DNA form, the CDR3 reads TGCAGCGTTGACTTACAGATCTATGGCTACACCTTC. Protein: CSVDLQIYGYTF. Using reference TRBV29-1 and TRBJ1-2 for the parts outside the CDR3, the full variable domain is SAVISQKPSRDICQRGTSLTIQCQVDSQVTMMFWYRQQPGQSLTLIATANQGSEATYESGFVIDKFPISRPNLTFSTLTVSNMSPEDSSIYLCSVDLQIYGYTFGSGTRLTVV.

The genes are TRBV7-9 and TRBJ2-1; 9 bases are shared with TRBD1. The CDR3 runs 16 residues. CDR1 and CDR2 from the germline V gene are SEHNR and FQNEAQ (reference sequence). V shed 6 bases, J shed 3 bases, and the junction held 9 bases outside the gene matches. The CDR3 spells CASSRGTGRDYNEQFF. Written as DNA, the CDR3 is TGTGCCAGCAGTCGTGGGACAGGGCGGGACTACAATGAGCAGTTCTTC.

CDR3: CASSPGWGTEAFF. CDR3 DNA: TGTGCCAGCAGCCCAGGGTGGGGAACTGAAGCTTTCTTT. J is TRBJ1-1 and V is TRBV28; TRBD1 is a possible D gene (5 bases). The CDR3 extends over 13 amino acids. V was cut by 6 bases and J by 5 bases, with 13 bases left in between. Germline V lookup: CDR1 MDHEN, CDR2 SYDVKM.

The chain employs TRBV2 and TRBJ1-2, with D tentatively TRBD1 (5 bases). Germline V CDR1 and CDR2: SNHLY, FYNNEI. Trimming left V 4 bases short and J 1 base short, with 10 bases between. CDR3 length: 14 residues. CDR3 in amino acids: CASSGYRNNYGYTF. Here the CDR3 DNA reads TGTGCCAGCAGTGGTTACAGGAATAACTATGGCTACACCTTC.

V usage is TRBV6-5 and J usage is TRBJ1-5; D is undetermined. Germline V gene data show CDR1 as MNHEY and CDR2 as SVGAGI. The CDR3 runs to 13 residues. V shed 7 bases and J shed 4 bases, with 11 bases lying between them. CDR3 region: CASKKEPNQPQHF. In DNA, the CDR3 is TGTGCCAGCAAAAAGGAGCCTAATCAGCCCCAGCATTTT.

V is TRBV3-1 (or the pseudogene TRBV3-2) and J is TRBJ1-1; D is unresolved. Looked up from germline, CDR1 is LGHDT and CDR2 is YNNKEL (reference sequence). The CDR3 has 14 residues. Trimming took 1 base from V and 0 from J, leaving 6 bases between them. CDR3 in DNA: TGTGCCAGCAGCCAAGCGGGTTTGAACACTGAAGCTTTCTTT. As protein: CASSQAGLNTEAFF.

The chain couples TRBV5-4 to TRBJ1-4; 8 nucleotides align to TRBD1. This CDR3 has 18 amino acids. Germline V gene data show CDR1 as SGHNT and CDR2 as YYREEE (reference sequence). Trimming took 1 base from V and 1 from J; bases not matched to a gene: 9. CDR3 sequence reads: CASSLNLQGARTNEKLFF. The CDR3 DNA sequence: TGTGCCAGCAGCTTGAATCTGCAGGGGGCGCGAACTAATGAAAAACTGTTTTTT.

V and J are TRBV5-6 and TRBJ1-2; D is possibly TRBD1 (5 bases). The germline V gene has CDR1 SGHDT and CDR2 YYEEEE. The length of the CDR3 is 14 residues. V was shortened by 6 bases and J by 1 base, with 13 bases between the two germline ends. In DNA form, the CDR3 reads TGTGCCAGCAATGTTGGGGGGTTTAACTATGGCTACACCTTC. It yields the protein CASNVGGFNYGYTF.

This chain links TRBV12-3 or TRBV12-4 with TRBJ2-5; D not certain. V was trimmed by 6 bases and J by 5 bases, leaving 7 bases between them. CDR3 length equals 11 residues. DNA for the CDR3: TGTGCCAGCAGCAGATCGGAGACCCAGTACTTC. This encodes CASSRSETQYF.